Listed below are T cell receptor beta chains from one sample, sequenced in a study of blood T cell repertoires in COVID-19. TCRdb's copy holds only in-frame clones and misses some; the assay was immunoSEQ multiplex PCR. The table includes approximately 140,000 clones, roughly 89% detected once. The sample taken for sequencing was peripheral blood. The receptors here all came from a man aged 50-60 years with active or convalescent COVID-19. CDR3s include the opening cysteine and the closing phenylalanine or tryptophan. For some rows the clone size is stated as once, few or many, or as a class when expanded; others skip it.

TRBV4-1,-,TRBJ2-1,CASSPPSLAGMGEQFF
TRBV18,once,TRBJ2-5,CASSPGRAETQYF
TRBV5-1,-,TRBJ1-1,CASSLGTGMTEAFF
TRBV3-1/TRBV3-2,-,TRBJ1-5,CASSQGPGFNQPQHF
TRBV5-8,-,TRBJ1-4,CASIPDRGGINEKLFF
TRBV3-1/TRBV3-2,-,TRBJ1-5,CASSQGGRGHRPQHF
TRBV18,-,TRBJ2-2,CASSPLVPGTGNTGELFF
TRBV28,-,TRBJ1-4,CASSQQGVREKLFF
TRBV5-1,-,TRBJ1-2,CASSSTGGGYGYTF
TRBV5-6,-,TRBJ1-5,CASSLLQGSNQPQHF
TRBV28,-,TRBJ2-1,CASSYSGGYNEQFF
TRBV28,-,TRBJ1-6,CASSEGAPPSPLHF